A selection of T cell receptor beta chains follows, all from one sample in a study of blood T cell repertoires in COVID-19. Data came from immunoSEQ multiplex PCR; TCRdb stores just in-frame clones and leaves some out. Among under 130,000 clones listed, about 76% were seen once. Sequenced input: peripheral blood. These receptors were obtained from a woman in her 70s with acute or convalescent COVID-19. Both conserved end residues are part of each CDR3. D genes are given only for firm matches. The size of a clone is reported for some rows only, either as once, few or many, or as a class for expanded clones.

j_call,d_call,clone_size,v_call,cdr3_nt,cdr3_aa
TRBJ1-5,-,-,TRBV3-1/TRBV3-2,TGTGCCAGCAGCCAAGACGCCTCGAGGCAGCCCCAGCATTTT,CASSQDASRQPQHF
TRBJ1-2,-,-,TRBV24-1,TGTGCCACCAGTTCCCCCCCGGGCTATGGCTACACCTTC,CATSSPPGYGYTF
TRBJ1-2,TRBD1,-,TRBV5-1,TGCGCCAGCAGTACTGATCCCGGGACAGCTGGTGGCTACACCTTC,CASSTDPGTAGGYTF
TRBJ2-2,-,-,TRBV25-1,TGTGCCAGCAGTAGGTGGAGGGGGCCGGCCGGGGAGCTGTTTTTT,CASSRWRGPAGELFF
TRBJ1-1,TRBD1,-,TRBV30,TGTGCCTGGAAAATGAGGGGGCGAGGAGAGAACACTGAAGCTTTCTTT,CAWKMRGRGENTEAFF
TRBJ2-7,-,-,TRBV3-1/TRBV3-2,TGTGCCAGCAGCCTGGTAAATTTCGTGTTAGACGAGCAGTACTTC,CASSLVNFVLDEQYF
TRBJ2-1,TRBD2,-,TRBV4-1,TGCGCCAGCAGCCAAGATCCCTCGGTGGTAGCGGGGTCCTACAATGAGCAGTTCTTC,CASSQDPSVVAGSYNEQFF
TRBJ2-7,-,-,TRBV9,TGTGCCAGCAGCGTTGAAGCGGGCTACGAGCAGTACTTC,CASSVEAGYEQYF
TRBJ1-5,-,once,TRBV23-1,TGCGCCAGCAGTCAATCAGGACTCGGGGACAATCAGCCCCAGCATTTT,CASSQSGLGDNQPQHF
TRBJ1-2,-,few,TRBV3-1/TRBV3-2,TGTGCCAGCAGCCAGTCTCTATTGGGCAGGAGGATCTCTAACTATGGCTACACCTTC,CASSQSLLGRRISNYGYTF
TRBJ2-7,-,-,TRBV20-1,TGCAGTGCTAGTTGGCAGGGGCCCGACGAGCAGTACTTC,CSASWQGPDEQYF
TRBJ2-3,TRBD1,-,TRBV6-5,TGTGCCAGCACCTCCCCACAGGACAGGACAGATACGCAGTATTTT,CASTSPQDRTDTQYF
TRBJ2-2,-,-,TRBV2,TGTGCCAGCAGCCGAGTGTCCGGGGAGCTGTTTTTT,CASSRVSGELFF
TRBJ1-2,TRBD1,few,TRBV5-4,TGTGCCAGCAGCTTCCCAGGGGGCCGATATGGCTACACCTTC,CASSFPGGRYGYTF
TRBJ1-5,-,few,TRBV2,TGTGCCAGCCTGGGCGGGAGTCGCAATCAGCCCCAGCATTTT,CASLGGSRNQPQHF
TRBJ1-2,-,few,TRBV3-1/TRBV3-2,TGTGCCAGCTACCGTAGGGGCCAAAACTATGGCTACACCTTC,CASYRRGQNYGYTF
TRBJ1-5,-,-,TRBV21-1,TGTGCCACCATTCTTGTCCCAGGGGGTTTTAGCAATCAGCCCCAGCATTTT,CATILVPGGFSNQPQHF
TRBJ2-7,-,-,TRBV14,TGTGCCAGCAGCCAAGAGGGACACCCTTCCTACGAGCAGTACTTC,CASSQEGHPSYEQYF
TRBJ2-2,TRBD2,many,TRBV9,TGTGCCAGCAGCGTTAGCGGGGGGGCCAACACCGGGGAGCTGTTTTTT,CASSVSGGANTGELFF
TRBJ1-6,TRBD1,few,TRBV4-3,TGCGCCAGCAGCCAAGATTCGTCGACAGGGGTTAATTCACCCCTCCACTTT,CASSQDSSTGVNSPLHF
TRBJ2-5,-,-,TRBV6-5,TGTGCCAGCAGTACTCACAGAACCCTACAAGAGACCCAGTACTTC,CASSTHRTLQETQYF
TRBJ2-1,TRBD1,-,TRBV27,TGTGCCAGCAGTACGGACAGGGTCAAGTCCGATGAGCAGTTCTTC,CASSTDRVKSDEQFF
TRBJ2-1,TRBD1,once,TRBV18,TGTGCCAGCTCACCACAGACAGGGGGGTACAATGAGCAGTTCTTC,CASSPQTGGYNEQFF
TRBJ2-3,TRBD2,-,TRBV30,TGTGCCTGGTTTAGCGGGCTCTTAGGGGATACGCAGTATTTT,CAWFSGLLGDTQYF
TRBJ1-1,-,-,TRBV7-2,TGTGCCAGCAGTTTCACAGCGAACACTGAAGCTTTCTTT,CASSFTANTEAFF
TRBJ1-1,-,-,TRBV6-5,TGTGCCAGCAGCATTCAGGGCTGGGCTTTCTTT,CASSIQGWAFF
TRBJ1-4,-,-,TRBV7-9,TGTGCCAGCAGCTTAGGGGGGGACACTAATGAAAAACTGTTTTTT,CASSLGGDTNEKLFF
TRBJ1-1,-,-,TRBV14,TGTGCCAGCAGCCCATTAACGAGGAACACTGAAGCTTTCTTT,CASSPLTRNTEAFF
TRBJ2-7,-,-,TRBV6-5,TGTGCCAGCAGGCGAAACAGGGACTCCTACGAGCAGTACTTC,CASRRNRDSYEQYF
TRBJ2-3,-,-,TRBV14,TGTGCCAGCAGCCAGGTTGGAGCTGGTACGCAGTATTTT,CASSQVGAGTQYF
TRBJ2-5,TRBD1,-,TRBV29-1,TGCAGCGTTGCCGGGACAGGGGATATGGAGACCCAGTACTTC,CSVAGTGDMETQYF
TRBJ2-1,TRBD1,-,TRBV6-5,TGTGCCAGCCGACGGACAGGGGGGAGCAATGAGCAGTTCTTC,CASRRTGGSNEQFF
TRBJ1-4,-,-,TRBV4-1,TGCGCCAGCAGCCTGGGGCACGCCGCAACTAATGAAAAACTGTTTTTT,CASSLGHAATNEKLFF
TRBJ2-2,-,-,TRBV28,TGTGCCAGCAGTTCCGTATCCACCGGGGAGCTGTTTTTT,CASSSVSTGELFF
TRBJ1-4,-,-,TRBV5-6,TGTGCCAGCAGCTCCATGCAAAGGGACACCGCGGGAAAACTGTTTTTT,CASSSMQRDTAGKLFF
TRBJ1-5,TRBD1,-,TRBV7-8,TGTGCCAGCAGCTTCTCTAGACAGGGCAATAGCAATCAGCCCCAGCATTTT,CASSFSRQGNSNQPQHF
TRBJ1-1,TRBD1,few,TRBV30,TGTGCCTGGAGTGGGGACAGGGGGACGAACACTGAAGCTTTCTTT,CAWSGDRGTNTEAFF
TRBJ1-5,TRBD1,few,TRBV7-2,TGTGCCAGCAGCCTTGACAGGGGCAATCAGCCCCAGCATTTT,CASSLDRGNQPQHF
TRBJ1-6,-,-,TRBV6-5,TGTGCCAGCAGTTCTCAGGGCTATAATTCACCCCTCCACTTT,CASSSQGYNSPLHF
TRBJ1-1,TRBD1,-,TRBV5-4,TGTGCCAGCAGACCGACAGGGTCGGGCACTGAAGCTTTCTTT,CASRPTGSGTEAFF
TRBJ2-7,TRBD2,once,TRBV5-1,TGCGCCAGTTTGAGCGTTTGGGGGGGCCGGGGGGGGGAGCAGTACTTC,CASLSVWGGRGGEQYF
TRBJ1-1,TRBD1,once,TRBV15,TGTGCCACCAGCAGAGGGACAGGGTGGACTGAAGCTTTCTTT,CATSRGTGWTEAFF
TRBJ1-2,TRBD1,-,TRBV3-1/TRBV3-2,TGTGCCAGCAGCCAAGTGGGGACAGTTAATGGCTACACCTTC,CASSQVGTVNGYTF
TRBJ2-2,-,-,TRBV3-1/TRBV3-2,TGTGCCAGCAGCCAGGACAAGGCCTTCGGGGAGCTGTTTTTT,CASSQDKAFGELFF
TRBJ2-1,-,-,TRBV18,TGTGCCAGCTCACCACTTGTGAGTCGGTACAATGAGCAGTTCTTC,CASSPLVSRYNEQFF
TRBJ1-2,TRBD1,-,TRBV3-1/TRBV3-2,TGTGCCAGCAGCCAGAAGGGACAGGGAAGCTTCTATGGCTACACCTTC,CASSQKGQGSFYGYTF
TRBJ1-3,-,once,TRBV5-4,TGTGCCAGCAGCTTGGAGCCTTGGTCTGGAAACACCATATATTTT,CASSLEPWSGNTIYF
TRBJ2-5,TRBD1,-,TRBV7-9,TGTGCCAGCAGCCTACGGACAGGGCGCCAAGAGACCCAGTACTTC,CASSLRTGRQETQYF
TRBJ2-7,-,-,TRBV5-1,TGCGCCAGCAGCTTGTTGGCGTCGGGAGAGCAGTACTTC,CASSLLASGEQYF
TRBJ2-5,-,few,TRBV4-3,TGCGCCAGCAGCCCACCGTACGATAGGGGGTGGACGGAGACCCAGTACTTC,CASSPPYDRGWTETQYF
TRBJ2-3,-,-,TRBV2,TGTGCCAGCAGTGAAGCCTCCGGGGTTACGCAGTATTTT,CASSEASGVTQYF
TRBJ2-7,-,once,TRBV6-5,TGTGCCAGCGCACTCCGGGACACCATCTACGAGCAGTACTTC,CASALRDTIYEQYF
TRBJ2-3,TRBD2,once,TRBV6-4,TGTGCCAGCAGTGACTCGGTAGCGGGGGGGGGCACAGATACGCAGTATTTT,CASSDSVAGGGTDTQYF
TRBJ2-2,TRBD2,once,TRBV25-1,TGTGCCAGCAGTGATTTAGCGGGGGGGCCGGCCGGGGAGCTGTTTTTT,CASSDLAGGPAGELFF
TRBJ1-5,TRBD1,-,TRBV18,TGTGCCAGCTCACCACCAGGACAGGGTAAGGCTCAGCCCCAGCATTTT,CASSPPGQGKAQPQHF
TRBJ1-2,TRBD1,-,TRBV11-3,TGTGCCAGCAGCCAAAGGACAGGTCCTAACTATGGCTACACCTTC,CASSQRTGPNYGYTF
TRBJ1-2,-,few,TRBV19,TGTGCCAGTAGTATTGAAGGGGCGTCTGGCTACACCTTC,CASSIEGASGYTF